The present T cell receptor (beta chain) was sequenced within a study of cytomegalovirus exposure and HLA in healthy donors. Findings and limits, study-wide: In vitro assays verified that a few CMV-associated chains recognized CMV antigens specifically.

The donors were part of the roughly 120-subject validation cohort, which stood apart from the approximately 700-subject first cohort. The germline CDR1 and CDR2 sequences are KGHSH and LQKENI. Trimming at V came to 3 bases and at J to 1 base, leaving 1 base not matched to a gene. This CDR3 region has 14 residues. The method was immunoSEQ multiplex PCR; TCRdb's version includes in-frame clones alone and lacks a portion of them. The sample yields roughly 76,000 clones, 90% to 95% seen once. On this clone itself: Its antigen remains unknown.

Material: PBMCs. The receptor comes from a man aged 18-30 years in good health and CMV-seropositive. The rearrangement joins TRBV18 to TRBJ1-1; 8 positions match TRBD1. CDR3 region: CASSPQGANTEAFF. The CDR3 DNA is TGTGCCAGCTCACCCCAGGGGGCGAACACTGAAGCTTTCTTT.